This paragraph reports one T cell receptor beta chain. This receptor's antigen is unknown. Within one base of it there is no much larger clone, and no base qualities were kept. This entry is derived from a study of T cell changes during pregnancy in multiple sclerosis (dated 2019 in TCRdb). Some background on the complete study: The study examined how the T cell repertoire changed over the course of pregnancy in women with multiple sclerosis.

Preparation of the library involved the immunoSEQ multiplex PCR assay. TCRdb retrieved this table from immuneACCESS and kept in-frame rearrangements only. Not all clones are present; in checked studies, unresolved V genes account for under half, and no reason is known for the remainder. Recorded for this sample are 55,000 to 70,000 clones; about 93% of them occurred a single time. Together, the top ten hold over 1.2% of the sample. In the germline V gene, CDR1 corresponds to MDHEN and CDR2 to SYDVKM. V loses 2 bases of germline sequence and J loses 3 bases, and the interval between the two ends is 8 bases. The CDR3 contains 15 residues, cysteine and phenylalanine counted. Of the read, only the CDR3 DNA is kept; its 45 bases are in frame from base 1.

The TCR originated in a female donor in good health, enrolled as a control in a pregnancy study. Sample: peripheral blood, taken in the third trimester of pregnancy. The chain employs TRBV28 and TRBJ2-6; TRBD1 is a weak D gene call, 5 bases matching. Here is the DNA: TGTGCCAGCAGTTTACTGACAGATGGGGCCAACGTCCTGACTTTC. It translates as CASSLLTDGANVLTF.